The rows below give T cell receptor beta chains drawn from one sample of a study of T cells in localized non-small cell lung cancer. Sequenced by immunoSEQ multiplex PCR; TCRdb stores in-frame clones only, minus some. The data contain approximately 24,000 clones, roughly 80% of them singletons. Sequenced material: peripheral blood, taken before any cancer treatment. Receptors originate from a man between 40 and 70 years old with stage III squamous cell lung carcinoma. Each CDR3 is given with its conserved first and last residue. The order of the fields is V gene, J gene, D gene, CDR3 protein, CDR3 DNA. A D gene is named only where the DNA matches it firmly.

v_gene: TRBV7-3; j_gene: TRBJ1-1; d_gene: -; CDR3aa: CASSPEGVMNTEAFF; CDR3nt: TGTGCCAGCAGCCCCGAAGGGGTCATGAACACTGAAGCTTTCTTT
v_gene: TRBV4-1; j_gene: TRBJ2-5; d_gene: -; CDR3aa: CASSQGGWGVETQYF; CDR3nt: TGCGCCAGCAGCCAAGGAGGTTGGGGTGTTGAGACCCAGTACTTC
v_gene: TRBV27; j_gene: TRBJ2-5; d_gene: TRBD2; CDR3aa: CASSPRGGLETQYF; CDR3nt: TGTGCCAGCAGCCCGCGGGGGGGGTTGGAGACCCAGTACTTC
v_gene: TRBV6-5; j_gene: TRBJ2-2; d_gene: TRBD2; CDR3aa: CASSYSTSGGTGELFF; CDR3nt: TGTGCCAGCAGTTATTCGACTAGCGGGGGCACCGGGGAGCTGTTTTTT
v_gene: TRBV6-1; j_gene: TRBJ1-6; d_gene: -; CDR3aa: CASSELTSSVLSPLHF; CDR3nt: TGTGCCAGCAGTGAACTGACATCTTCTGTGCTTTCACCCCTCCACTTT
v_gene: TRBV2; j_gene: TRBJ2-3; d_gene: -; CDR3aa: CASTSGGGRTDTQYF; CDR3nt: TGTGCCAGCACCTCGGGCGGAGGGAGGACAGATACGCAGTATTTT
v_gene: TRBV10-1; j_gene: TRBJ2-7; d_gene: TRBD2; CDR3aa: CASSESAGGVSYEQYF; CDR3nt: TGCGCCAGCAGTGAGTCGGCGGGAGGGGTCTCCTACGAGCAGTACTTC
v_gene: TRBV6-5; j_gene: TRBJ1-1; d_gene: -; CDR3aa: CASKNGGGPNTEAFF; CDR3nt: TGTGCCAGCAAAAACGGGGGGGGCCCGAACACTGAAGCTTTCTTT
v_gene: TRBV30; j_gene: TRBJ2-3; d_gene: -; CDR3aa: CAWSPGSGTDTQYF; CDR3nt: TGTGCCTGGAGCCCGGGGAGCGGCACAGATACGCAGTATTTT
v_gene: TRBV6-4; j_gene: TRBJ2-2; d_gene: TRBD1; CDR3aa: CASGDRSFGELFF; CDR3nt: TGTGCCAGCGGGGACAGGAGTTTCGGGGAGCTGTTTTTT
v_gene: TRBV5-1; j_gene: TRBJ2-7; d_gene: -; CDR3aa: CASSTGTSPYEQYF; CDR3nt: TGCGCCAGCAGCACCGGGACCTCCCCCTACGAGCAGTACTTC
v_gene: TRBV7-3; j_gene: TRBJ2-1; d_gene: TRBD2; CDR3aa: CASSFAGGPGNEQFF; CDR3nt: TGTGCCAGCAGCTTCGCGGGAGGGCCGGGAAATGAGCAGTTCTTC
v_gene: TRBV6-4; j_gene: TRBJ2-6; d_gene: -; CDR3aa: CASSERGSGANVLTF; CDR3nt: TGTGCCAGCAGTGAGAGGGGATCTGGGGCCAACGTCCTGACTTTC
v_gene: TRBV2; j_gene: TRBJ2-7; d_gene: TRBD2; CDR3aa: CASSEVLAGDYEQYF; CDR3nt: TGTGCCAGCAGTGAAGTGCTAGCGGGAGACTACGAGCAGTACTTC
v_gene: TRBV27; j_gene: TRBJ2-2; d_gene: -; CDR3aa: CASSFFGYTGELFF; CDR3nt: TGTGCCAGCAGTTTCTTCGGGTACACCGGGGAGCTGTTTTTT
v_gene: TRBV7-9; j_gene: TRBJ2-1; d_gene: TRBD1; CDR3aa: CASSFEWDSSYNEQFF; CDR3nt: TGTGCCAGCAGCTTTGAATGGGACAGCTCCTACAATGAGCAGTTCTTC
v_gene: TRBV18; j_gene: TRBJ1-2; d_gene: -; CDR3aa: CASSDRTTRPTYGYTF; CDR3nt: TGTGCCAGCTCCGACCGGACAACTAGGCCCACCTATGGCTACACCTTC
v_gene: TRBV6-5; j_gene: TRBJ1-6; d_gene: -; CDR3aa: CASIYSGQNNSPLHF; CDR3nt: TGTGCCAGCATCTATTCGGGACAAAATAATTCACCCCTCCACTTT
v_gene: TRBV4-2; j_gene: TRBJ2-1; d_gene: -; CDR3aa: CASSQERGKYNEQFF; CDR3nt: TGTGCCAGCAGCCAAGAACGAGGGAAATACAATGAGCAGTTCTTC
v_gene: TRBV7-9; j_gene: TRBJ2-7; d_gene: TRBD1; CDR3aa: CASSLAGQTEQYF; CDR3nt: TGTGCCAGCAGCTTAGCGGGACAGACAGAGCAGTACTTC
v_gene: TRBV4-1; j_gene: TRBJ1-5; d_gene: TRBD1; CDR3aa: CASSQDRDRGLGQPQHF; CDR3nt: TGCGCCAGCAGCCAAGACCGGGACAGGGGGCTTGGGCAGCCCCAGCATTTT
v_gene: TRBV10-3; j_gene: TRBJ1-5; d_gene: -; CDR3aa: CAISDGTDIQPQHF; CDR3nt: TGTGCCATCAGTGACGGGACTGATATACAGCCCCAGCATTTT
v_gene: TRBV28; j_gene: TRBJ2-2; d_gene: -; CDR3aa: CASSLQGPTGELFF; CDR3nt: TGTGCCAGCAGTTTGCAGGGCCCCACCGGGGAGCTGTTTTTT
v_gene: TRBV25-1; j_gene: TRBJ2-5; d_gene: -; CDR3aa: CASSLLSGTQYF; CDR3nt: TGTGCCAGCAGTCTGCTGAGTGGGACCCAGTACTTC
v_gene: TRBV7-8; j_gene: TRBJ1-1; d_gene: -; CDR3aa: CASSPFGAEAFF; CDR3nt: TGTGCCAGCAGCCCATTTGGAGCTGAAGCTTTCTTT
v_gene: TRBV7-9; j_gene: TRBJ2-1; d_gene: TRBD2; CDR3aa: CASSIFRGSGGDEQFF; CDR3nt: TGTGCCAGCAGCATCTTTCGGGGTAGCGGGGGCGATGAGCAGTTCTTC
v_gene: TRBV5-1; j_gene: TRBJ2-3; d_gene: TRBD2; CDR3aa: CASSLGSSGGTDTQYF; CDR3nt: TGCGCCAGCAGCTTGGGATCTAGCGGGGGCACAGATACGCAGTATTTT
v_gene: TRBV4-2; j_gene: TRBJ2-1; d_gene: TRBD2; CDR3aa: CASSQAPFTSGGGDEQFF; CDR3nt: TGTGCCAGCAGCCAAGCCCCCTTCACTAGCGGGGGAGGGGATGAGCAGTTCTTC
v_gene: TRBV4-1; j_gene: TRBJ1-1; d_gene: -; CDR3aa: CASSQDSAGTEAFF; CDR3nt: TGCGCCAGCAGCCAAGACAGCGCGGGGACTGAAGCTTTCTTT
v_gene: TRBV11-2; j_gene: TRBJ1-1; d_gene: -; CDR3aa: CASSLAGGTEAFF; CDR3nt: TGTGCCAGCAGCTTGGCAGGAGGGACTGAAGCTTTCTTT
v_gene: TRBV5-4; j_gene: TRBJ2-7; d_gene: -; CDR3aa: CASSLRASSYEQYF; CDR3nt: TGTGCCAGCAGCTTGAGGGCTAGCAGCTACGAGCAGTACTTC
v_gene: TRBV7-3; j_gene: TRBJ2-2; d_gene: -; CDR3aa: CASSFSSTGELFF; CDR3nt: TGTGCCAGCAGCTTTAGCAGCACCGGGGAGCTGTTTTTT
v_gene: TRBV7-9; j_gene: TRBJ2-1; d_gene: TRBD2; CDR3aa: CASIQAGSSYNEQFF; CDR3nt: TGTGCCAGCATCCAAGCGGGGAGCTCCTACAATGAGCAGTTCTTC
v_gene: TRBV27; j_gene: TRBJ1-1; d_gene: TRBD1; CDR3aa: CASSSWTGEAFF; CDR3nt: TGTGCCAGCAGTTCTTGGACAGGGGAAGCTTTCTTT
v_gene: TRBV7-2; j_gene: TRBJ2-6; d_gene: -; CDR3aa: CASSFSGANVLTF; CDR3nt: TGTGCCAGCAGCTTCTCTGGGGCCAACGTCCTGACTTTC
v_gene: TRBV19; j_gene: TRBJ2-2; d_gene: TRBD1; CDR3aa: CASRQGARVTGELFF; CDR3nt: TGTGCCAGTAGACAGGGGGCGCGGGTCACCGGGGAGCTGTTTTTT
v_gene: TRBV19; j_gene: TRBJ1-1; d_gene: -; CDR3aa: CASSKYSTQLGSTEAFF; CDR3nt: TGTGCCAGTAGTAAATACAGTACCCAATTGGGAAGCACTGAAGCTTTCTTT
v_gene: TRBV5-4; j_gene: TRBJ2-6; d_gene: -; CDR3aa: CASNSGPLVASGANVLTF; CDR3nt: TGTGCCAGCAACTCGGGACCCCTCGTCGCCTCTGGGGCCAACGTCCTGACTTTC
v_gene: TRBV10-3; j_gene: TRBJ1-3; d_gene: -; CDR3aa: CAISESRDTGNTIYF; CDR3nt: TGTGCCATCAGTGAGTCCAGGGATACTGGAAACACCATATATTTT
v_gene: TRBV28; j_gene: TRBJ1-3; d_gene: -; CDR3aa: CASSVAQRNTIYF; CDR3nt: TGTGCCAGCAGTGTCGCCCAAAGAAACACCATATATTTT